The clone carrying this T cell receptor (beta chain) was seen many times. Its specificity is unknown. Node-negative disease was confirmed in all patients by CT and PET/CT, with no prior chemotherapy, radiotherapy or other malignancies. Starting from genomic DNA, TCR beta CDR3 was amplified through two-round multiplex PCR. Primers specific to each TRBV and TRBJ gene drove first-round PCR. One entry per CDR3 protein results from TCRdb running MiXCR on the multiplex PCR reads. Counted here are under 55,000 distinct CDR3 sequences, about 37% occurring once; the ten biggest clones make up about 9.2%. The data derive from a study of prognosis after radiotherapy for stage I lung cancer. For the study at large: Newly diagnosed primary stage I lung tumors occurred in fourteen patients, and oligometastatic NSCLC after surgical resection of the primary tumor occurred in five. In eleven to twelve patients the tumors were adenocarcinoma, and in seven they were squamous cell carcinoma. Overall study findings and caveats: Patients with and without metastases reportedly differed in TRBV and TRBJ gene usage frequencies.

The junction had 4 bases not matched to a gene; V was cut back by 6 bases and J by 5 bases. The CDR3 contains 13 residues. The germline CDR1 and CDR2 sequences are KGHSH and LQKENI. This chain links TRBV18 with TRBJ2-1; TRBD1 agrees at 7 bases. Specimen: PBMCs, collected before or after stereotactic body radiation therapy (not recorded which). The sequence was collected from a donor of 50 years or more with non-small cell lung cancer. CDR3 sequence (DNA): TGTGCCAGCTCCGACAGGGTGGACAATGAGCAGTTCTTC. Translated: CASSDRVDNEQFF.